This T cell receptor beta chain was observed in a study of T cell responses to AZD1222 COVID-19 vaccine. Study summary: Pooling covered second doses at about 4 or about 12 weeks.

Concerning this clone itself: The antigen is unknown.

The CDR3 has 13 residues. Trimming stripped 4 bases from V and 7 bases from J, with 11 bases between. The germline V gene has CDR1 SGHKS and CDR2 YYEKEE (reference sequence). Produced via immunoSEQ multiplex PCR; TCRdb's table is partial and in-frame only. The sample lists around 180,000 clones; just over 85% were seen once. Findings of the study overall: Clonal diversity may have been underestimated, and the donors were mostly white British, with more females than males.

The sequence was obtained from an adult in good health. The chain combines TRBV5-5 with TRBJ1-4; D ambiguous. This specimen consisted of peripheral blood, obtained on day 0 of AZD1222 vaccination. The DNA of the CDR3 is TGTGCCAGCAGCCCTGGGTGGCGTGAAAAACTGTTTTTT. The encoded protein is CASSPGWREKLFF.